Following are 28 T cell receptor beta chains from one sample sequenced in a study of T cell clonality in common variable immunodeficiency. Generated by immunoSEQ multiplex PCR, the TCRdb table keeps only in-frame clones and is missing some. The sample presents about 60,000 clones, none singletons. Specimen: peripheral blood mononuclear cells. The source of these receptors is a person aged 18 to 70 in good health.

This clone was observed at least ten times. The read falls 3 residues short of the CDR3 end, and the missing part is taken from the germline J gene. The genes are TRBV20-1 and TRBJ1-2; D may be TRBD1 (6 bases). This CDR3 contains 13 residues. Germline CDR1 is DFQATT and CDR2 is SNEGSKA (reference sequence). Trimming cost V 6 bases and J 4 bases, with 15 bases left between them. The CDR3 loop reads CSAEDSQRYGYTF. The part of the CDR3 DNA that was read is TGCAGTGCCGAGGACAGCCAACGCTATGGC.

This clone was recorded at least ten times. The DNA ends 3 residues before the CDR3 does, and the rest of the CDR3 is filled in from the germline J gene. The chain is built from TRBV30 and TRBJ2-1; TRBD2 aligns across 11 bases. V lost 2 bases and J lost 6; bases outside the gene matches: 6. Per the germline V gene, CDR1 is GTSNPN and CDR2 is SVGIG (reference sequence). This CDR3 region has 15 residues. CDR3 DNA (partial): TGTGCCTGGAGTAACAGGCTAGCGGGAGGCAATGAG. This codes for CAWSNRLAGGNE. The full CDR3 protein is CAWSNRLAGGNEQFF.

The sample holds many counts of this clone. The read is 3 residues too short to cover the CDR3 end, so that end is filled in from the germline J gene. The genes are TRBV7-2 and TRBJ1-2; a weak D match, TRBD1 (6 bases). Trimming removed 3 bases at V and 5 bases at J, with 13 bases between. Germline loops: CDR1 SGHTA, CDR2 FQGNSA. This CDR3 spans 14 amino acids. The CDR3 protein is CASSFGQPEYGYTF. CDR3 DNA (partial): TGTGCCAGCAGCTTTGGACAGCCGGAATATGGC. The variable domain in full, with the rest retrieved from reference TRBV7-2 and TRBJ1-2, is GAGVSQSPSNKVTEKGKDVELRCDPISGHTALYWYRQSLGQGLEFLIYFQGNSAPDKSGLPSDRFSAERTGGSVSTLTIQRTQQEDSAVYLCASSFGQPEYGYTFGSGTRLTVV.

This clone was seen repeatedly, ten times or more. The CDR3 end falls 3 residues outside the read, so it is completed with the germline J gene. J is TRBJ2-7 and V is TRBV10-3; 8 bases align to TRBD2. The junction had 13 bases not matched to a gene; V was cut back by 7 bases and J by 5 bases. The germline CDR1 and CDR2 sequences are ENHRY and SYGVKD. This CDR3 region has 15 residues. CDR3 region: CAITKGAGGFDEQYF. The part of the CDR3 DNA that was read is TGTGCCATCACAAAGGGTGCGGGAGGATTCGACGAG.

This clone has a count of ten or more. The read finishes 3 residues shy of the CDR3 end, and the germline J gene is used to complete it. The rearrangement links TRBV5-6 to TRBJ2-1, with D unclear. CDR1 is SGHDT, CDR2 YYEEEE, per germline. V lost 0 bases to trimming and J lost 3 bases, with 7 bases between them. The CDR3 spans 14 residues. CDR3 DNA, as far as it was read: TGTGCCAGCAGCTTGGGGCTAGTCTACAATGAG. It specifies CASSLGLVYNE. The entire CDR3 protein reads CASSLGLVYNEQFF. The full variable domain, its missing parts supplied by reference TRBV5-6 and TRBJ2-1, is DAGVTQSPTHLIKTRGQQVTLRCSPKSGHDTVSWYQQALGQGPQFIFQYYEEEERQRGNFPDRFSGHQFPNYSSELNVNALLLGDSALYLCASSLGLVYNEQFFGPGTRLTVL.

This clone was recorded many times. The observed sequence ends 3 residues before the CDR3 terminus, with the missing tail filled in from the germline J gene. The rearrangement links TRBV29-1 to TRBJ1-1, with D possibly TRBD1 on 5 matching bases. V shed 4 bases and J shed 1 base, with 13 bases lying between them. The CDR3 extends over 14 amino acids. Germline values: CDR1 SQVTM, CDR2 ANQGSEA. The sequenced CDR3 bases are TGCAGCGTTGCAGGGTTACTTGGGAACACTGAA. It encodes CSVAGLLGNTE. The whole CDR3 reads CSVAGLLGNTEAFF.

This clone occurred many times. The read ends 3 residues early relative to the CDR3; the germline J gene fills the gap. The V call is TRBV7-2, the J call TRBJ2-1; a weak D match, TRBD2 (6 bases). Trimming removed 3 bases at V and 4 bases at J, with 7 bases between. The CDR3 sequence is 13 residues long. Per the germline V gene, CDR1 is SGHTA and CDR2 is FQGNSA. CDR3 in amino acids: CASSFSGYNEQFF. The sequenced CDR3 bases are TGTGCCAGCAGCTTTAGCGGATACAATGAG.

This clone was picked up a small number of times. The CDR3 extends 3 residues past the end of the read, so its final part is completed from the germline J gene. This sequence joins TRBV5-1 and TRBJ2-1; D possibly corresponds to TRBD2 (6 bases). Germline values: CDR1 SGHRS, CDR2 YFSETQ. The CDR3 totals 15 residues. V shed 0 bases and J shed 6 bases, with 13 bases lying between them. CDR3 DNA (partial): TGCGCCAGCAGCTTGGCGGGGGTCCTTGGCAATGAG. Its protein is CASSLAGVLGNE. From start to end, the CDR3 is CASSLAGVLGNEQFF.

This clone was seen repeatedly, ten times or more. The read ends 3 residues before the CDR3 terminus; that terminus is restored from the germline J gene. The chain links TRBV30 to TRBJ1-1; D might be TRBD1 (5 bases). The CDR3 consists of 14 residues. V shed 0 bases and J shed 3 bases, with 11 bases lying between them. CDR1 GTSNPN and CDR2 SVGIG come from the germline V gene (reference sequence). CDR3 bases read: TGTGCCTGGAGTGTTGAATCGGGGGACACTGAA. The encoded protein is CAWSVESGDTE. The full CDR3 protein reads CAWSVESGDTEAFF.

There are many counts of this clone. The read ends 3 residues before the CDR3 terminus; that terminus is restored from the germline J gene. The V and J genes are TRBV20-1 and TRBJ2-7, with D perhaps matching TRBD1 (7 bases). The CDR3 length is 14 residues. Germline V CDR1 and CDR2: DFQATT, SNEGSKA (reference sequence). The ends were cut back, 3 bases at V and 1 base at J, with 13 bases in the middle. Incomplete CDR3 DNA: TGCAGTGCTAGCAGGGGGGCTGGTTCCTACGAG. It codes for CSASRGAGSYE. The complete CDR3 sequence is CSASRGAGSYEQYF.

This clone appeared many times. The read finishes 3 residues shy of the CDR3 end, and the germline J gene is used to complete it. The chain links TRBV2 to TRBJ2-1; maybe TRBD2 (5 bases). The CDR3 has 15 amino acids. V was pared by 3 bases and J by 4 bases, with 13 bases between. The germline V gene has CDR1 SNHLY and CDR2 FYNNEI. The part of the CDR3 DNA that was read is TGTGCCAGCAGTGACGAGCGGAATGGTTACAATGAG. It encodes CASSDERNGYNE. The complete CDR3 sequence is CASSDERNGYNEQFF.

This clone occurred many times. The read is 3 residues too short to cover the CDR3 end, so that end is filled in from the germline J gene. The V gene is TRBV6-2 or TRBV6-3, the J gene TRBJ1-6, with D uncertain. V shed 8 bases and J shed 8 bases, with 22 bases lying between them. CDR3 length: 16 amino acids. CDR1 is MNHEY, CDR2 SVGEGT, per germline. CDR3 bases read: TGTGCCAGCCCTTGGGTACAGACAAAGGGCCATTCACCC. Translation gives CASPWVQTKGHSP. The entire CDR3 is CASPWVQTKGHSPLHF.

This clone was seen repeatedly, ten times or more. The CDR3 extends 3 residues past the end of the read, so its final part is completed from the germline J gene. This chain connects TRBV24-1 to TRBJ2-3; a possible D gene is TRBD1 (6 bases). With 3 bases removed from V and 5 bases from J, the gap between germline ends came to 23 bases. The CDR3 length is 18 residues. The V gene's germline CDR1 is KGHDR and CDR2 SFDVKD. The chain's CDR3 is CATSDTDIPLTGRDTQYF. The CDR3 DNA, read in part, is TGTGCCACCAGTGATACTGACATACCCCTGACAGGAAGAGATACG.

This clone was seen many times. Coverage ceases 3 residues before the CDR3 finishes, and the germline J gene fills in the end. The rearrangement uses TRBV5-1 and TRBJ2-2; D perhaps matches TRBD1 (5 bases). The V gene lost 3 bases and the J gene lost 7 bases, with 13 bases spanning the gap. Germline values: CDR1 SGHRS, CDR2 YFSETQ. The CDR3 has 14 residues. The CDR3 DNA, read in part, is TGCGCCAGCAGCTCGGCAGGGTACAACGGGGAG. This encodes CASSSAGYNGE. The entire CDR3 protein reads CASSSAGYNGELFF. Using reference TRBV5-1 and TRBJ2-2 for the parts outside the CDR3, the full variable domain is KAGVTQTPRYLIKTRGQQVTLSCSPISGHRSVSWYQQTPGQGLQFLFEYFSETQRNKGNFPGRFSGRQFSNSRSEMNVSTLELGDSALYLCASSSAGYNGELFFGEGSRLTVL.

This clone was observed at least ten times. The CDR3 end is not reached by the read, which stops 3 residues before it; the germline J gene fills it in. The chain couples TRBV5-1 to TRBJ2-5; 11 bases are shared with TRBD2. V was clipped by 2 bases and J by 5 bases; unmatched bases: 8. The CDR3 has 16 residues. The germline V gene encodes CDR1 SGHRS and CDR2 YFSETQ. CDR3 DNA (partial): TGCGCCAGCAGCTTTTCGACTAGCGGGATGGGGGAGACC. Amino acids: CASSFSTSGMGET. The complete CDR3 sequence is CASSFSTSGMGETQYF.

At least ten counts were recorded for this clone. The read is 3 residues too short to cover the CDR3 end, so that end is filled in from the germline J gene. The rearrangement joins TRBV30 to TRBJ2-7, with 8 bases matching TRBD1. J was trimmed by 4 bases and V by 3 bases; bases with no gene match: 5. Germline assignment: CDR1 GTSNPN and CDR2 SVGIG (reference sequence). The CDR3 is 13 residues long. This CDR3 is CAWRAGGRYEQYF. The sequenced part of the CDR3 DNA is TGTGCCTGGAGGGCAGGGGGCAGATACGAG.

This clone was counted many times. The missing CDR3 end, 3 residues past where the read stops, is filled in from the germline J gene. The J gene is TRBJ2-1, the V gene TRBV3-1 (or the pseudogene TRBV3-2); perhaps TRBD2 as D (6 bases). Trimming stripped 3 bases from V and 8 bases from J, with 17 bases between. This CDR3 comprises 15 residues. The V gene's germline CDR1 is LGHDT and CDR2 YNNKEL (reference sequence). The CDR3 loop is CASSHPGLEIHEQFF. The sequenced part of the CDR3 DNA is TGTGCCAGCAGCCACCCGGGACTTGAGATCCATGAG.

In this sample, this clone turned up many times. The CDR3 goes on 3 residues after the read ends, and that part is filled in from the germline J gene. The rearrangement joins TRBV18 to TRBJ2-7, with D possibly called TRBD1 or TRBD2 (5 bases each). Deletions cut 1 base from V and 5 bases from J, with 15 bases between. Germline V gives CDR1 KGHSH, CDR2 LQKENI. CDR3 length equals 15 residues. CDR3 bases read: TGTGCCAGCTCACCACACGCGAGGAGAGGGGACGAG. Translated: CASSPHARRGDE. The CDR3 reads in full as CASSPHARRGDEQYF.

This clone was detected many times. The DNA read from the CDR3 is TGTGCCAGCAGTGAGCCAGGGGCCGGAAACACC. Translation: CASSEPGAGNT. The whole CDR3 protein is CASSEPGAGNTIYF. This sequence joins TRBV6-1 and TRBJ1-3, with a tentative D call TRBD1 (6 bases). With the read ending 3 residues before the CDR3 end, the germline J gene is used to fill in that end. The CDR3 is 14 amino acids. Trimming removed 3 bases at V and 4 bases at J, with 10 bases between. CDR1 and CDR2 (germline): MNHNS, SASEGT.

This clone was seen ten or more times. The observed sequence ends 3 residues before the CDR3 terminus, with the missing tail filled in from the germline J gene. J is TRBJ2-5 and V is TRBV5-1; D unclear. CDR3 size: 15 residues. V lost 1 base and J 0 bases, leaving 10 bases between the germline ends. Germline V gene lookup returns CDR1 SGHRS and CDR2 YFSETQ. Incomplete CDR3 DNA: TGCGCCAGCAGCTTGTCTAACGTGTACCAAGAGACC. It codes for CASSLSNVYQET. The complete CDR3 reads CASSLSNVYQETQYF. The whole variable domain, filled in from reference TRBV5-1 and TRBJ2-5, reads KAGVTQTPRYLIKTRGQQVTLSCSPISGHRSVSWYQQTPGQGLQFLFEYFSETQRNKGNFPGRFSGRQFSNSRSEMNVSTLELGDSALYLCASSLSNVYQETQYFGPGTRLLVL.

This clone was picked up a small number of times. The read terminates 3 residues before the CDR3 end, so the remaining end is supplied by the germline J gene. This chain uses TRBV7-2 with TRBJ2-1; a weak D match, TRBD2 (5 bases). V gave up 0 bases and J gave up 8 bases, with 14 bases separating them. The germline V gene has CDR1 SGHTA and CDR2 FQGNSA. This CDR3 comprises 15 residues. The CDR3 region is CASSLALLVKYEQFF. The covered CDR3 bases are TGTGCCAGCAGCTTAGCGCTACTAGTCAAGTATGAG.

At least ten counts were recorded for this clone. The sequenced fragment ends 3 residues before the CDR3 boundary, so the rest is inferred from the germline J gene. The V and J genes are TRBV5-4 and TRBJ2-2, with 9 bases aligning to TRBD2. This CDR3 has 15 amino acids. Germline V CDR1 and CDR2: SGHNT, YYREEE (reference sequence). J gave up 3 bases and V 0 bases, and 0 bases lay outside the gene matches. CDR3 region: CASSLGGRDTGELFF. CDR3 DNA, as far as it was read: TGTGCCAGCAGCTTGGGCGGGAGGGACACCGGGGAG.

This clone was counted ten times or more. The covered CDR3 bases are TGCAGCGTTCTTACACCTCCCTACGAG. Translating gives CSVLTPPYE. The whole CDR3 is CSVLTPPYEQYF. This chain uses TRBV29-1 with TRBJ2-7; D ambiguous. The read ends 3 residues before the CDR3 terminus; that terminus is restored from the germline J gene. The V and J ends lost 5 bases and 2 bases respectively, with 10 bases between them. The CDR3 consists of 12 residues. CDR1 and CDR2 (germline): SQVTM, ANQGSEA.

This clone was seen many times. Read sequence stops 3 residues before the CDR3 end, and the germline J gene provides the missing end. The V call is TRBV28, the J call TRBJ1-5; TRBD1 might be the D (6 bases). Trimming took 6 bases from V and 3 from J, leaving 15 bases between them. Germline values: CDR1 MDHEN, CDR2 SYDVKM. This CDR3 contains 15 residues. CDR3 DNA, as far as it was read: TGTGCCAGCAGCCAAGGGGGAGGAATCAATCAGCCC. Translating gives CASSQGGGINQP. The full-length CDR3 reads as CASSQGGGINQPQHF.

This clone occurred many times. The CDR3 loop is CASSPPLAASSYNEQFF. CDR3 bases read: TGTGCCAGCAGCCCCCCCCTAGCGGCCAGCTCCTACAATGAG. The genes are TRBV4-2 and TRBJ2-1, with TRBD2 matching 7 bases. The read terminates 3 residues ahead of where the CDR3 ends, so the germline J gene completes it. J was trimmed by 0 bases and V by 4 bases; bases with no gene match: 9. The V gene's germline CDR1 is LGHNA and CDR2 YNFKEQ. The CDR3 has 17 residues.

The table lists this clone with many counts. The read falls 3 residues short of the CDR3 end, and the missing part is taken from the germline J gene. This chain links TRBV18 with TRBJ2-6, with 8 bases fitting TRBD1. This CDR3 region has 16 residues. The V and J ends lost 2 bases and 3 bases, in that order; junction bases with no gene match: 3. In germline, CDR1 is KGHSH, CDR2 LQKENI. This CDR3 reads CASSPRQGNGANVLTF. CDR3 DNA, as far as it was read: TGTGCCAGCTCACCAAGACAGGGGAATGGGGCCAACGTC.

The table lists this clone with a few counts. The CDR3 reads CASSVGGETQYF. CDR3 DNA, as far as it was read: TGTGCCAGCAGTGTAGGGGGCGAGACC. The chain employs TRBV2 and TRBJ2-5; 7 positions match TRBD1. From the germline J gene comes the end of the CDR3, since the read stops 3 residues before it. Trimming at V came to 4 bases and at J to 5 bases, leaving 1 base not matched to a gene. Germline V CDR1 and CDR2: SNHLY, FYNNEI. The CDR3 is 12 amino acids.

By sample fraction, this clone is medium-sized. With the read ending 3 residues before the CDR3 end, the germline J gene is used to fill in that end. V gene TRBV4-2 combines with J gene TRBJ2-2; 7 bases align to TRBD2. V was pared by 4 bases and J by 6 bases, with 23 bases of the junction left unmatched. The germline V gene encodes CDR1 LGHNA and CDR2 YNFKEQ. CDR3 length equals 20 residues. The CDR3 spells CASSPSLRASGATQAGELFF. The sequenced part of the CDR3 DNA is TGTGCCAGCAGCCCCTCTTTAAGAGCTAGCGGAGCTACCCAGGCCGGGGAG.